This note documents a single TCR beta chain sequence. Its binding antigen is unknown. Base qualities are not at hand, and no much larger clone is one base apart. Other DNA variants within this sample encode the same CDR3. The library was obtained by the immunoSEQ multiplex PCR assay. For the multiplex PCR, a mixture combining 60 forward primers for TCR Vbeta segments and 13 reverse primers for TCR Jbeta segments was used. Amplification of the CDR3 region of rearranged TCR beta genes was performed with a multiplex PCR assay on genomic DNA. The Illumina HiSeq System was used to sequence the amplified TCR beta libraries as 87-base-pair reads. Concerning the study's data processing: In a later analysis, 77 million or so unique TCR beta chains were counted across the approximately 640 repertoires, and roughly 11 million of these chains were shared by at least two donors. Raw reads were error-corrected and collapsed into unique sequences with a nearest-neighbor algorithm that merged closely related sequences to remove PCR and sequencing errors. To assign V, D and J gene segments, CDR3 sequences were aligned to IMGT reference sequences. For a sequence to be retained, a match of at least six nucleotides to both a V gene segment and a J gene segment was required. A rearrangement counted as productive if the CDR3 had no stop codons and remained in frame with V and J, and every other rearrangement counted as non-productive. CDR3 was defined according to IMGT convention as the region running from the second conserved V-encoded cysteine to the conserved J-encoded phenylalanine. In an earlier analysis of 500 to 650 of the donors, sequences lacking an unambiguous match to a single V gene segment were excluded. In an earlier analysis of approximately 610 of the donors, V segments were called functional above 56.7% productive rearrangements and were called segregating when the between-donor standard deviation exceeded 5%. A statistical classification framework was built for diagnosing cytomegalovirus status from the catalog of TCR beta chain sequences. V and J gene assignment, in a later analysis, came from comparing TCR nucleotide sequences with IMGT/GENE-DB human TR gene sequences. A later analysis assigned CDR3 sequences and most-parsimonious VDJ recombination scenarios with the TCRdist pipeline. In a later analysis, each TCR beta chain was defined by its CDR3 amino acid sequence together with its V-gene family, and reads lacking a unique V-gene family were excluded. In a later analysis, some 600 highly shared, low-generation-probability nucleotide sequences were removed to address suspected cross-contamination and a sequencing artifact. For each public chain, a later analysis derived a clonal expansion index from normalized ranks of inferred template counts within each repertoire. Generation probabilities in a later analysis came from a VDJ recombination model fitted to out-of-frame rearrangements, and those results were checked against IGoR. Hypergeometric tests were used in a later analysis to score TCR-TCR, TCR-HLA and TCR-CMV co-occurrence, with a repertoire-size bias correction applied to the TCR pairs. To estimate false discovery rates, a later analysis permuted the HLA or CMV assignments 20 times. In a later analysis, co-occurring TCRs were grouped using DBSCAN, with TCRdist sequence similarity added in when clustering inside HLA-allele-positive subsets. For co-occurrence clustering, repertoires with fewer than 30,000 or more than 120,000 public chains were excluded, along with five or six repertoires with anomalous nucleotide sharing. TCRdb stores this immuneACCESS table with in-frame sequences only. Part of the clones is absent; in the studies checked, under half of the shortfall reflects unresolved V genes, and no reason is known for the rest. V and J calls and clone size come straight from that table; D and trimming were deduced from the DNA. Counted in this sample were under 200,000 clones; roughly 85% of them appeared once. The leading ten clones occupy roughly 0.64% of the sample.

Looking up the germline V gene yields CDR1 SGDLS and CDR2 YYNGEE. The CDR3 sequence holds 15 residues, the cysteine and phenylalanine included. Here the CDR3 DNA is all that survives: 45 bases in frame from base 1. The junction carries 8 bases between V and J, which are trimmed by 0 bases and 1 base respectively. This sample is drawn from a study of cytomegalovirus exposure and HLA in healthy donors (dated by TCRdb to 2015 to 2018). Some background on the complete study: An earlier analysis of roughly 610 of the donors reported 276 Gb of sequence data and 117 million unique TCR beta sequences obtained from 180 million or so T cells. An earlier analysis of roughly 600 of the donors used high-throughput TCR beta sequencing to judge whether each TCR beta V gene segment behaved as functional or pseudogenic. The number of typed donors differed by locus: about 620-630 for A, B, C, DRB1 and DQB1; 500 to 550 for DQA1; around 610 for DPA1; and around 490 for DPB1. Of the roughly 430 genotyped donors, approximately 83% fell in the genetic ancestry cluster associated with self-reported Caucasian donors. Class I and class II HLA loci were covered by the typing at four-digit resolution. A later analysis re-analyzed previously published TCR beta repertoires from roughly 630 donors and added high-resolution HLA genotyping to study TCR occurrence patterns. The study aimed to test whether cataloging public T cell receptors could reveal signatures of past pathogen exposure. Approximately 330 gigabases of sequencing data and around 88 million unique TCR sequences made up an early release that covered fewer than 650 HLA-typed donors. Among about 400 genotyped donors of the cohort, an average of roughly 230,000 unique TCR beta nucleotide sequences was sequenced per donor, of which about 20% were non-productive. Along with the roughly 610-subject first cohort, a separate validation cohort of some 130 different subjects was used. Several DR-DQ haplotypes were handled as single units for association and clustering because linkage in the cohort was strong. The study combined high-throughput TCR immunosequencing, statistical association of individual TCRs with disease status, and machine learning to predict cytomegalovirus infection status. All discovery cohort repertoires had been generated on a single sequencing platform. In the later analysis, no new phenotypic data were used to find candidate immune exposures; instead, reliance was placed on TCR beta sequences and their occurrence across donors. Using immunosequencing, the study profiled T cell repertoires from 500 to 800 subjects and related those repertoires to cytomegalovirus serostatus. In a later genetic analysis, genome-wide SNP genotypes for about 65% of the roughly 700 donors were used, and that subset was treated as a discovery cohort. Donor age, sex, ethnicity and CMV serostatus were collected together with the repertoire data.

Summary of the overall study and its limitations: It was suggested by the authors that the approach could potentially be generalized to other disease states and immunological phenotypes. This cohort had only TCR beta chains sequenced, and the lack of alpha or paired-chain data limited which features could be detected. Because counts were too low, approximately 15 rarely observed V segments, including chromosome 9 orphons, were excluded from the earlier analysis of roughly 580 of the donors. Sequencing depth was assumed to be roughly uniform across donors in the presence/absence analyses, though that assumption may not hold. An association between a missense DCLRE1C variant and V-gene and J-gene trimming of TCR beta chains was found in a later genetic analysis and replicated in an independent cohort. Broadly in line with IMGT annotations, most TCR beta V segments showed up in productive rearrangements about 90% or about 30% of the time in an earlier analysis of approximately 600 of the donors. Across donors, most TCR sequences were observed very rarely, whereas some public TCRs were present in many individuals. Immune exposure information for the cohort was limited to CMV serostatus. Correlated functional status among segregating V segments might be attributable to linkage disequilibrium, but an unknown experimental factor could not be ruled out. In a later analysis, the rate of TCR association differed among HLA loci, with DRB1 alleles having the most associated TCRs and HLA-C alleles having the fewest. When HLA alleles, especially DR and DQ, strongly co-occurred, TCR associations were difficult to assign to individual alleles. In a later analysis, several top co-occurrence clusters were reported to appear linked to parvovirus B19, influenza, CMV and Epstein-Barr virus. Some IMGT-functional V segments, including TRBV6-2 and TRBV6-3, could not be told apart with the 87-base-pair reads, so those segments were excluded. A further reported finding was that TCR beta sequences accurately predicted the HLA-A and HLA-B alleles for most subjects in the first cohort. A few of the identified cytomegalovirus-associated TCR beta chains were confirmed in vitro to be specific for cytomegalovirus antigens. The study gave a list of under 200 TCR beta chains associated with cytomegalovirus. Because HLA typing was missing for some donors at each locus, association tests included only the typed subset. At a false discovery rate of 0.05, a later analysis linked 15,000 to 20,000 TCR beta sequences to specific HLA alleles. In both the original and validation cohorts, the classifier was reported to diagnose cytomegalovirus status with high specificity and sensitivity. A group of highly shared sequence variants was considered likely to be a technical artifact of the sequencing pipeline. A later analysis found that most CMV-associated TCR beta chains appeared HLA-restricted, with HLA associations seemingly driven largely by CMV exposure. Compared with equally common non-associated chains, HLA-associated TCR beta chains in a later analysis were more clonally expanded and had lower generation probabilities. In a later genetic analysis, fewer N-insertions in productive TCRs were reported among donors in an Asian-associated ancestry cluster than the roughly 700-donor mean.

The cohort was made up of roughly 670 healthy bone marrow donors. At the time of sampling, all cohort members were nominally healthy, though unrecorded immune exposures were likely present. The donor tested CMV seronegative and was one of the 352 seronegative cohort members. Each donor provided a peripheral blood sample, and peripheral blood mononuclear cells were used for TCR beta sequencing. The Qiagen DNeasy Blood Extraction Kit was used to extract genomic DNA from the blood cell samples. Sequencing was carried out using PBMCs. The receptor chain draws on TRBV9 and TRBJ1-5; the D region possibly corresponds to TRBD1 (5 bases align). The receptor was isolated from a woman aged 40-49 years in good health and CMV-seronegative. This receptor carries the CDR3 CASSVDGGSNQPQHF. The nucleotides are TGTGCCAGCAGCGTAGACGGGGGGAGCAATCAGCCCCAGCATTTT. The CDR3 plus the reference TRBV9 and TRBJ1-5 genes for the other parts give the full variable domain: DSGVTQTPKHLITATGQRVTLRCSPRSGDLSVYWYQQSLDQGLQFLIQYYNGEERAKGNILERFSAQQFPDLHSELNLSSLELGDSALYFCASSVDGGSNQPQHFGDGTRLSIL.